This T cell receptor (beta chain) was sequenced for a study of T cells in Graves' hyperthyroidism and ophthalmopathy. Points from the study as a whole: Most expanded thyroid clonotypes above 0.001 also appeared in blood.

Amplification yielded TCR beta CDR3 regions, with RNA transcripts as the source. In the first-round RT-PCR of the TCR CDR3, the HTBI primer set was used. TCRdb reanalysed the multiplex PCR reads using MiXCR and keeps one entry per CDR3 protein. The profile shows under 300,000 distinct CDR3 sequences, around 25% of them singletons. Germline V gives CDR1 ENHRY, CDR2 SYGVKD. Trimming took 6 bases from V and 8 from J, leaving 16 bases between them. CDR3 length equals 13 residues. This clonotype was counted many times. The antigen remains unidentified. A sample of blood taken at first hyperthyroidism diagnosis preceded any ophthalmopathy symptoms.

V and J are TRBV10-3 and TRBJ1-2; D gene uncertain. The TCR was taken from a middle-aged man with Graves' hyperthyroidism that later progressed to Graves' ophthalmopathy. The source material was blood. CDR3 bases: TGTGCCATCAGCGATCAAAACTCCTCGGGCTACACCTTC. Translated: CAISDQNSSGYTF.